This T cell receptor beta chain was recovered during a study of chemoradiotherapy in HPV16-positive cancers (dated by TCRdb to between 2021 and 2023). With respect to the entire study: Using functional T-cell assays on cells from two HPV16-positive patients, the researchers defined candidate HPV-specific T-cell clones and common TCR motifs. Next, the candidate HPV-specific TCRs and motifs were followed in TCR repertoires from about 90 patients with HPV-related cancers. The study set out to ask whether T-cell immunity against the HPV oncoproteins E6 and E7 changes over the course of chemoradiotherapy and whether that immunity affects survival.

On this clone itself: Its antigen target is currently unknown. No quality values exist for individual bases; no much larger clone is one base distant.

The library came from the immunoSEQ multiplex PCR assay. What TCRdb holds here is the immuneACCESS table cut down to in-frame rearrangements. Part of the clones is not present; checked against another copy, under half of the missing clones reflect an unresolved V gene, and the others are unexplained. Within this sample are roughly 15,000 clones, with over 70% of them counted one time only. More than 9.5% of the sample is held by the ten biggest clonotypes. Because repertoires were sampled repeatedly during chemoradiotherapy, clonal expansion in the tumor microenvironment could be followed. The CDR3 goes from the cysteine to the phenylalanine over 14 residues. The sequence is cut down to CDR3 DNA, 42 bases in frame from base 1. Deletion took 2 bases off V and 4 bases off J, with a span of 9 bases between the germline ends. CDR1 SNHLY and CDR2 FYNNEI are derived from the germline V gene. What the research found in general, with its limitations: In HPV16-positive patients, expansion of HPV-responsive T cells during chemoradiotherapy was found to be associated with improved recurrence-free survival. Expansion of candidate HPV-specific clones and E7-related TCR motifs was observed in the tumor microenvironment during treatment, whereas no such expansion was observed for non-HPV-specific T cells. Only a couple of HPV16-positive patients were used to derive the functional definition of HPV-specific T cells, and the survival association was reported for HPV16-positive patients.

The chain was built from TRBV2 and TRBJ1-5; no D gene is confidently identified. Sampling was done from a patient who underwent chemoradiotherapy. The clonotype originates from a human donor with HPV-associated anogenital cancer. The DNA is TGTGCCAGCAGTGAAACCGGGAAGAATCAGCCCCAGCATTTT. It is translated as CASSETGKNQPQHF.